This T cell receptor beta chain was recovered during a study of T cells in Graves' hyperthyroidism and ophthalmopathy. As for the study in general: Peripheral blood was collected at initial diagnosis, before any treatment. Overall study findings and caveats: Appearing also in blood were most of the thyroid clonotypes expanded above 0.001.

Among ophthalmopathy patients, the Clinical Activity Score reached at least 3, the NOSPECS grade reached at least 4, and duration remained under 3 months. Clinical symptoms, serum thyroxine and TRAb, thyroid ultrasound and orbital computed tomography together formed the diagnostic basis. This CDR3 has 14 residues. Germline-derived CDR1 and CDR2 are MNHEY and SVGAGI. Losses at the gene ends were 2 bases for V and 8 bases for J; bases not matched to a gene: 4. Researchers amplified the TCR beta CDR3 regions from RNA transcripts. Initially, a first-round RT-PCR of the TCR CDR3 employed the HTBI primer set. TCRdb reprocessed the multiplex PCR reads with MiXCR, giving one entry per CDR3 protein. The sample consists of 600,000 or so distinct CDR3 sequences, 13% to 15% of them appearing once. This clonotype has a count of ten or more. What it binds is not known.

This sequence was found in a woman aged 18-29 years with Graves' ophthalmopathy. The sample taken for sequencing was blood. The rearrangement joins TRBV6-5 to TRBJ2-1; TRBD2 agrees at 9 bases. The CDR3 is CASSYSGRRDEQFF. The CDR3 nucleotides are TGTGCCAGCAGTTACAGCGGGAGGAGAGATGAGCAGTTCTTC.